Given below is one TCR beta chain in context. Many counts were recorded for this clonotype. It has no known antigen specificity. No qualities accompany the bases; no much larger clone lies one base away. Sequencing took place on an Illumina NovaSeq 6000. Using 5'RACE with constant-segment primers, TCRalpha and TCRbeta cDNA libraries were constructed, with sample barcodes and unique molecular identifiers added in the process. Trizol reagent was used to extract RNA from every sample. The libraries were amplified in two PCR steps, and the second step added a second sample barcode and Illumina TruSeq adapters. The libraries were sequenced on an Illumina NovaSeq using 2 x 150 bp paired-end reads. Processing in the source paper ran as follows. Demultiplexing of reads and collapsing into UMI-guided consensus sequences were performed with migec v1.2.7. With mixcr v2.1.11, UMI consensuses were aligned to TRA and TRB V and J templates and assembled into clonotypes. A clonotype was counted as expanded or contracted only when both edgeR and NoisET called the clonotype significant, with the noise models trained on biological replicates. For edgeR calls, the thresholds were a false discovery rate-adjusted p below 0.01 and a log2 fold-change of 1. As an exploratory analysis of dynamics, max-normalized trajectories of the 1000 most abundant clonotypes were examined with PCA combined with hierarchical clustering. Separately sequenced CD4+ and CD8+ repertoires were used to assign a CD4 or CD8 phenotype to each responding clone. The public reads were reanalyzed by TCRdb: fastp trimming at Q25, MiXCR alignment, in-frame beta chains only. Records with the same CDR3 protein are collapsed into one entry carrying the most frequent genes and DNA. What appears here as the V and J calls and clone size reflects TCRdb's work, not the paper's. The sample records about 15,000 distinct CDR3 sequences, around 21% of which are singletons. In total, the top ten clones hold about 57% of the sample.

Ficoll-Paque density gradient centrifugation was used to isolate PBMCs. This record comes from a study of T-cell memory formation after mild COVID-19 (dated by TCRdb to the early 2020s). For the wider study: TCR sequence clusters from the two donors were found to be largely donor specific. The cohort was made up of two young adult volunteers, one female and one male, who were previously healthy. In a couple of donors, T-cell clones that expanded and contracted after mild COVID-19 were followed by sequencing TCRalpha and TCRbeta repertoires longitudinally. Broader findings and caveats from the paper: The detection of some responding clones in pre-infection memory suggests that pre-existing cross-reactive memory T cells joined the SARS-CoV-2 response. Contracting CD4+ clones turned up mainly in the CM and EM memory subsets, whereas EMRA was where CD8+ clones were enriched. Clones contracting from day 15 to 85 had balanced CD4/CD8 phenotypes, while a second wave expanding from day 15 to 37 was biased towards CD4+. The study included only two mild cases, and larger cohorts that include severe cases with pre-infection samples were judged to be necessary. SARS-CoV-2 specificity was not confirmed for the second-wave clones peaking on day 37.

Measured from the cysteine to the phenylalanine, the CDR3 is 16 residues long. Only the CDR3 part of the read is kept: 48 bases, read in frame from the first base. Cut back by 2 bases and 5 bases, the V and J ends lie 18 bases apart. CDR1 SGHAT and CDR2 FQNNGV were looked up in the germline V gene. The specimen sequenced was PBMCs or a T cell subset sorted from them (not recorded which). The TCR sequence derives from a man aged 18 to 29 who had mild COVID-19 (a few samples of this study predate the infection). The sample titles of this study are shuffled in the database, so cell type and time point are left out; the donor was told from shared clones. The chain links TRBV11-2 with TRBJ2-5; a tentative D call is TRBD1 (5 bases match). For the CDR3, the sequence is CASSLYFRDSRETQYF. The base sequence is TGTGCCAGCAGCTTATACTTCCGTGACAGTAGGGAGACCCAGTACTTC.